This entry is about one T cell receptor (beta chain). This specimen comes from a study of T cell changes during pregnancy in multiple sclerosis. Sequencing used immunoSEQ multiplex PCR; TCRdb keeps in-frame clones, though not all of them. The sample contains more than 65,000 clones, 85% to 90% of which appear only once. The sequencing here drew on peripheral blood, taken after pregnancy. The origin of this receptor is a female donor in good health, enrolled as a control in a pregnancy study.

CDR3 DNA: TGTGCCAGCAGTGTCGGGAAGAACACTGAAGCTTTCTTT. It yields the protein CASSVGKNTEAFF. The chain couples TRBV2 to TRBJ1-1; D is undetermined. This CDR3 is built from 13 residues. The germline CDR1 and CDR2 sequences are SNHLY and FYNNEI. V was shortened by 4 bases and J by 1 base, with 7 bases between the two germline ends. Based on the CDR3 plus reference TRBV2 and TRBJ1-1, the full variable domain is EPEVTQTPSHQVTQMGQEVILRCVPISNHLYFYWYRQILGQKVEFLVSFYNNEISEKSEIFDDQFSVERPDGSNFTLKIRSTKLEDSAMYFCASSVGKNTEAFFGQGTRLTVV.